This TCR beta chain is drawn from a study of cytomegalovirus exposure and HLA in healthy donors. Study observations and caveats: Presence/absence results assume similar sequencing depth per donor, which may not hold.

It was with 60 Vbeta and 13 Jbeta primers that the PCR ran. Using immunoSEQ multiplex PCR, the repertoire was profiled, and TCRdb retains in-frame clones only, with some absent. The sample gives over 150,000 clones, 80% of which show up once; around 5% is in the top ten. Of note for this clone: Its target is not known.

CDR3 length: 15 residues. The V and J ends lost 4 bases and 4 bases respectively, with 14 bases between them. Germline CDR1 is SGHTA and CDR2 is FQGNSA. V is TRBV7-2 and J is TRBJ1-5; D is undetermined. The source material was PBMCs. This receptor was taken from a man aged 25 to 45 in good health and CMV-seronegative. The CDR3 sequence: CASSWEGGRNQPQHF. Written as DNA, the CDR3 is TGTGCCAGCAGCTGGGAGGGAGGGAGGAATCAGCCCCAGCATTTT.